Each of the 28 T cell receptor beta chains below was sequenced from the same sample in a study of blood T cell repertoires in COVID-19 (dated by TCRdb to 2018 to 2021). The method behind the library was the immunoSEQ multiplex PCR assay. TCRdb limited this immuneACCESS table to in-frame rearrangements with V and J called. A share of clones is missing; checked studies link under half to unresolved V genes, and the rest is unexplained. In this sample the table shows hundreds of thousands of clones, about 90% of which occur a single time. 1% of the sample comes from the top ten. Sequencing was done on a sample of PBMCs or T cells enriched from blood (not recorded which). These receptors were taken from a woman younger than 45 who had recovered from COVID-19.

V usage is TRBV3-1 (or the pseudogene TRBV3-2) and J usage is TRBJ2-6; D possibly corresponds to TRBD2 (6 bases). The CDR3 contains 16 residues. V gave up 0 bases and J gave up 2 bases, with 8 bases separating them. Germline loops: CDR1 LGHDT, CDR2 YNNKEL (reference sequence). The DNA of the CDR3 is TGTGCCAGCAGCCAAGAATGGGAGGCTGGGGCCAACGTCCTGACTTTC. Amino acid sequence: CASSQEWEAGANVLTF.

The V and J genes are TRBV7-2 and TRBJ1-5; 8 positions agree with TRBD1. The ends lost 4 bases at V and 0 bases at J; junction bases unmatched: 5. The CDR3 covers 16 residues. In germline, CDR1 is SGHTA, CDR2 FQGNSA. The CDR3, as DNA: TGTGCCAGCAGCTCCACAGGGGGTTATAGCAATCAGCCCCAGCATTTT. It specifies CASSSTGGYSNQPQHF.

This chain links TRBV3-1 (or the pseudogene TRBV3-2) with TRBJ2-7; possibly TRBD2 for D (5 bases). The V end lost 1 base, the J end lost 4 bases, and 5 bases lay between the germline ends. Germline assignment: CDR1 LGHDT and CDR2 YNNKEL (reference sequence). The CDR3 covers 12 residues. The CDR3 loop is CASSQGRYEQYF. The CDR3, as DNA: TGTGCCAGCAGCCAAGGGAGGTACGAGCAGTACTTC.

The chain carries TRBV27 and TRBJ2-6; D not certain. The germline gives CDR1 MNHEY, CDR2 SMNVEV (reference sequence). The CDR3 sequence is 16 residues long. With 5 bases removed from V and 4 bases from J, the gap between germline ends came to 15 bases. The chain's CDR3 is CASSLFFSAGANVLTF. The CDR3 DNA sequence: TGTGCCAGCAGTCTATTTTTCTCTGCGGGGGCCAACGTCCTGACTTTC.

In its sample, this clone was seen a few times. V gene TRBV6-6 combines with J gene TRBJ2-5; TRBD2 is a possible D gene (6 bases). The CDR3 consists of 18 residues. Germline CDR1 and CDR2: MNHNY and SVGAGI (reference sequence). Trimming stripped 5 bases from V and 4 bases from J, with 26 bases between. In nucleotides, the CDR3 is TGTGCCAGCAGTCCGACCCGACCTGGACGGGGGTTGAGAGAGACCCAGTACTTC. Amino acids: CASSPTRPGRGLRETQYF.

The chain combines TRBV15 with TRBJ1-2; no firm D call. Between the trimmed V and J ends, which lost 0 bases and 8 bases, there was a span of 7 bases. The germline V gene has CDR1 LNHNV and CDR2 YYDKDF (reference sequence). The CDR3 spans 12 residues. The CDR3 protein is CATSRDGRGYTF. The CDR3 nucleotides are TGTGCCACCAGCAGAGATGGCAGGGGCTACACCTTC.

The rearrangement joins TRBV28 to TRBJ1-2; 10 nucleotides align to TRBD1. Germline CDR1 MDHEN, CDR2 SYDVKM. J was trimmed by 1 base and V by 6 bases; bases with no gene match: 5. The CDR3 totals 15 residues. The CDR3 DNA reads TGTGCCAGCAGGGCGGGACAGGGGCGTAACTATGGCTACACCTTC. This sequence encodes CASRAGQGRNYGYTF.

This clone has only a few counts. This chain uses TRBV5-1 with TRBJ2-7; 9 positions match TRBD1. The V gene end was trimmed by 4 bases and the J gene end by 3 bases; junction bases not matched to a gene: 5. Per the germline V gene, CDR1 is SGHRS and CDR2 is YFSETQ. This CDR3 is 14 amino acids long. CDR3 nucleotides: TGCGCCAGCAGCGACGGGACAGGGATCTACGAGCAGTACTTC. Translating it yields CASSDGTGIYEQYF.

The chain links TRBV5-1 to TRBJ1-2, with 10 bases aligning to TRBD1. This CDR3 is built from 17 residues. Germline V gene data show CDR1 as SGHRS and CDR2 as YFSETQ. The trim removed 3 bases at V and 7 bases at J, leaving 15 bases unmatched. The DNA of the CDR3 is TGCGCCAGCAGCTCCTTGACAGGGGGCGACTTAGAGGGTGGCTACACCTTC. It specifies CASSSLTGGDLEGGYTF.

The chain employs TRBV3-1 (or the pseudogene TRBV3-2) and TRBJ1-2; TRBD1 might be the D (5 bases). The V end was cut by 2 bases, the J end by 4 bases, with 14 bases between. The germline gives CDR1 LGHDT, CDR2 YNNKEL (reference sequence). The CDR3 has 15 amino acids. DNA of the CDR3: TGTGCCAGCAGCCAACTGGACACCGGTTCCTATGGCTACACCTTC. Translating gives CASSQLDTGSYGYTF.

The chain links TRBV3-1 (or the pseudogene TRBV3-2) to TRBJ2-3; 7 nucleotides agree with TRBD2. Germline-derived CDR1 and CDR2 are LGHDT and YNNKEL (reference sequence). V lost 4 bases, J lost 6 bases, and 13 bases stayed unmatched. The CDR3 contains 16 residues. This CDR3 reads CASSPRRGIPGDTQYF. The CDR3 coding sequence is TGTGCCAGCAGCCCGCGGCGGGGGATACCTGGGGATACGCAGTATTTT.

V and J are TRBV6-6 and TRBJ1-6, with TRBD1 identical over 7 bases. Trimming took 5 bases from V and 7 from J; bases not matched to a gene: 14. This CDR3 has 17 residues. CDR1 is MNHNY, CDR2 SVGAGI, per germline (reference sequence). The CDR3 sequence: CASSPSTGLDYNSPLHF. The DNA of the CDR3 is TGTGCCAGCAGTCCCTCGACAGGGTTGGACTACAATTCACCCCTCCACTTT.

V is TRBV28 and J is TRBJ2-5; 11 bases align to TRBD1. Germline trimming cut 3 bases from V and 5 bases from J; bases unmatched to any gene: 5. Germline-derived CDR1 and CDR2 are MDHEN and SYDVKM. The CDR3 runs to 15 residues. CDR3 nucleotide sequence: TGTGCCAGCAGTTTGGGACAGGGGGTCGGGGAGACCCAGTACTTC. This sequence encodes CASSLGQGVGETQYF.

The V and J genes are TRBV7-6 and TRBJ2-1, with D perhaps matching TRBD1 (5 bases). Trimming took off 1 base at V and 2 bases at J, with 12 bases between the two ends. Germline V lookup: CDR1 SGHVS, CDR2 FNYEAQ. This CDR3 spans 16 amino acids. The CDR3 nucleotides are TGTGCCAGCAGCTTAGAGGGCAGGGCGACCTACAATGAGCAGTTCTTC. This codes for CASSLEGRATYNEQFF. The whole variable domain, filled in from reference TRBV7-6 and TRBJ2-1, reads GAGVSQSPRYKVTKRGQDVALRCDPISGHVSLYWYRQALGQGPEFLTYFNYEAQQDKSGLPNDRFSAERPEGSISTLTIQRTEQRDSAMYRCASSLEGRATYNEQFFGPGTRLTVL.

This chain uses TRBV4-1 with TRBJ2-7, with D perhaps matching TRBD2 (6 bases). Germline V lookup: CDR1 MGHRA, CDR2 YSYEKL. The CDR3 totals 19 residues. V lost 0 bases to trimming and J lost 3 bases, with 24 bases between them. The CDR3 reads CASSQDHVQGTGLSYEQYF. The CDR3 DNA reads TGCGCCAGCAGCCAAGATCATGTGCAGGGCACGGGACTTAGCTACGAGCAGTACTTC.

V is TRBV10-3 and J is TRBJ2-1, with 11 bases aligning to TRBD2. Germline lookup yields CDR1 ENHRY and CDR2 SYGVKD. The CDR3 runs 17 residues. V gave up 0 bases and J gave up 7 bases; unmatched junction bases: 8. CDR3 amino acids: CAISESSLGTSGNEQFF. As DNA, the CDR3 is TGTGCCATCAGTGAGTCCTCTCTAGGGACTAGCGGTAATGAGCAGTTCTTC.

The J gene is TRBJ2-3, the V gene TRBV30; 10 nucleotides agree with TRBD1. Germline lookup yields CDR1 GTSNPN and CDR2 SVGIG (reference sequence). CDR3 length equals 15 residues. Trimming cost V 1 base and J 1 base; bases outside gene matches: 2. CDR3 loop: CAWSADRGRTDTQYF. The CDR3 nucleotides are TGTGCCTGGAGTGCAGACAGGGGGCGCACAGATACGCAGTATTTT.

CDR3: CASSLGGGPYNEQYF. DNA for the CDR3: TGCGCCAGCAGCTTGGGAGGAGGGCCCTACAACGAGCAGTACTTC. The chain links TRBV5-1 to TRBJ2-7, with D tentatively TRBD2 (6 bases). From germline, CDR1 is SGHRS and CDR2 YFSETQ. The CDR3 has 15 residues. Between the trimmed V and J ends, which lost 0 bases and 5 bases, there was a span of 15 bases.

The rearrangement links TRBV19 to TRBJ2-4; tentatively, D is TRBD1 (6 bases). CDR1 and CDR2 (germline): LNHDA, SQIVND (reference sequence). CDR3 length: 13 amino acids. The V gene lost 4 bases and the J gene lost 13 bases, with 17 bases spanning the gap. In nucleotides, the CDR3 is TGTGCCAGTAGTAAATCACTCCACAGGGAACAGTACTTC. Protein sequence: CASSKSLHREQYF.

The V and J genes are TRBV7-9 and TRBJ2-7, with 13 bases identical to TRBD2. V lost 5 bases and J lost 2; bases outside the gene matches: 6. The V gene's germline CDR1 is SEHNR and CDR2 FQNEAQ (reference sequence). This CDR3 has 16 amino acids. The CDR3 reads CASSRGLAGAAYEQYF. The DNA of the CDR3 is TGTGCCAGCAGCCGCGGACTAGCGGGGGCGGCCTACGAGCAGTACTTC.

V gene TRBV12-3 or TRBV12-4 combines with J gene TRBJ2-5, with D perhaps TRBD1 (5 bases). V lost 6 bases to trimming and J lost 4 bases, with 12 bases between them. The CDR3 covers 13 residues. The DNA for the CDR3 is TGTGCCAGCAGACAAGTAGGGGCAGAGACCCAGTACTTC. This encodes CASRQVGAETQYF.

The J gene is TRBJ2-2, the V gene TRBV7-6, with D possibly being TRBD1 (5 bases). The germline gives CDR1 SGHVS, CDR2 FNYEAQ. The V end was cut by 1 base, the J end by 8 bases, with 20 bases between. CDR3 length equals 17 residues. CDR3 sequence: CASSLGLGQGPSGELFF. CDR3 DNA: TGTGCCAGCAGCTTAGGCCTGGGGCAGGGTCCTTCAGGGGAGCTGTTTTTT. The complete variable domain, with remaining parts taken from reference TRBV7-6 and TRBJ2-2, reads GAGVSQSPRYKVTKRGQDVALRCDPISGHVSLYWYRQALGQGPEFLTYFNYEAQQDKSGLPNDRFSAERPEGSISTLTIQRTEQRDSAMYRCASSLGLGQGPSGELFFGEGSRLTVL.

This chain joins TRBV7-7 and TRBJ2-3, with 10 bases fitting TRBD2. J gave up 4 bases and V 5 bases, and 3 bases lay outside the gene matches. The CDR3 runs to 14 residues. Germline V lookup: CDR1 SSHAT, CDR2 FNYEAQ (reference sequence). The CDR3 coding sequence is TGTGCCAGCAGCCCCGGACTAGCGGCAGATACGCAGTATTTT. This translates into CASSPGLAADTQYF.

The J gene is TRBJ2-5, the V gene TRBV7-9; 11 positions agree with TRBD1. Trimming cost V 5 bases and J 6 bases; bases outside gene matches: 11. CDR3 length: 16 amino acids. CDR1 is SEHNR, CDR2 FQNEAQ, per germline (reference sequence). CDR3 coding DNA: TGTGCCAGCAGCCCCCGGGGACAGGGGGGCATAAAGACCCAGTACTTC. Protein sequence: CASSPRGQGGIKTQYF.

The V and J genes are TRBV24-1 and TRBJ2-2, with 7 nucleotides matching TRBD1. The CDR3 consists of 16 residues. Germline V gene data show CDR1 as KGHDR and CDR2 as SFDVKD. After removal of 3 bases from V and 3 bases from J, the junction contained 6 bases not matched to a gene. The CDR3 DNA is TGTGCCACCAGTGATCAGAGACAGGGTGACACCGGGGAGCTGTTTTTT. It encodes CATSDQRQGDTGELFF.

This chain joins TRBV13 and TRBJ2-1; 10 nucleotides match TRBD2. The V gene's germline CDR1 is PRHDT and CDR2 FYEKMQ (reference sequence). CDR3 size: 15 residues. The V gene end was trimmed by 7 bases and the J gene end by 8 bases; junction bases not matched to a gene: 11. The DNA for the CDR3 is TGTGCCAGCATCAGAAGCGGGGGGGACTCGGATGAGCAGTTCTTC. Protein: CASIRSGGDSDEQFF.

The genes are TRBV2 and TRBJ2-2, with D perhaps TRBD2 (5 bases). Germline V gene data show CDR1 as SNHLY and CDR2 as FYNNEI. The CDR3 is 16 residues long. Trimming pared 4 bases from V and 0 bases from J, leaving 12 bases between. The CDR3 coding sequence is TGTGCCAGCAGTGTAGGAGGCAGAACGAACACCGGGGAGCTGTTTTTT. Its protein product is CASSVGGRTNTGELFF. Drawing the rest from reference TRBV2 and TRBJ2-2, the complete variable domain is EPEVTQTPSHQVTQMGQEVILRCVPISNHLYFYWYRQILGQKVEFLVSFYNNEISEKSEIFDDQFSVERPDGSNFTLKIRSTKLEDSAMYFCASSVGGRTNTGELFFGEGSRLTVL.

CDR3 sequence reads: CASSYSNSNEKLFF. The CDR3 DNA reads as TGTGCCAGCAGTTACTCGAACTCTAATGAAAAACTGTTTTTT. The chain employs TRBV6-5 and TRBJ1-4; D is ambiguous. Looked up from germline, CDR1 is MNHEY and CDR2 is SVGAGI. Between the trimmed V and J ends, which lost 0 bases and 3 bases, there was a span of 5 bases. The CDR3 sequence is 14 residues long.